This is a list of T cell receptor beta chains from one sample in a study of T cell changes during pregnancy in multiple sclerosis. Sequenced by immunoSEQ multiplex PCR; TCRdb stores in-frame clones only, minus some. In the table there are around 69,000 clones, 91% of which are singletons. Sequences were derived from CD8+ T cells from peripheral blood mononuclear cells, sampled before pregnancy. All receptors come from a female donor with multiple sclerosis, enrolled in a pregnancy study. Both conserved end residues are part of each CDR3. Fields, in order: J gene, V gene, CDR3 length, D gene, CDR3 protein. A D gene is named only where the DNA matches it firmly.

J: TRBJ2-1
V: TRBV27
length: 13
D: NA
CDR3: CASSPVSGNEQFF

J: TRBJ2-3
V: TRBV6-5
length: 16
D: NA
CDR3: CASSYGPGDDTDTQYF

J: TRBJ2-7
V: TRBV5-6
length: 15
D: TRBD1
CDR3: CASSGRGQGRYEQYF

J: TRBJ2-7
V: TRBV5-4
length: 15
D: TRBD1
CDR3: CASSLMTGGLDEQYF

J: TRBJ2-1
V: TRBV6-1
length: 16
D: TRBD1
CDR3: CASSDPGTGIHNEQFF

J: TRBJ2-4
V: TRBV5-6
length: 15
D: TRBD2
CDR3: CASSPRGATKNIQYF

J: TRBJ2-1
V: TRBV2
length: 15
D: TRBD2
CDR3: CASSDSGGAYNEQFF

J: TRBJ1-6
V: TRBV19
length: 15
D: NA
CDR3: CASSPGTHYNSPLHF

J: TRBJ2-7
V: TRBV7-9
length: 13
D: NA
CDR3: CASSLVDRREQYF

J: TRBJ1-3
V: TRBV29-1
length: 11
D: NA
CDR3: CSVVRGDTIYF

J: TRBJ1-1
V: TRBV5-4
length: 14
D: NA
CDR3: CASSFAASNTEAFF

J: TRBJ2-7
V: TRBV7-6
length: 15
D: NA
CDR3: CASSPTLDSSYEQYF

J: TRBJ2-5
V: TRBV6-5
length: 15
D: TRBD1
CDR3: CASSYGTGNQETQYF

J: TRBJ1-1
V: TRBV9
length: 14
D: NA
CDR3: CASSMSSGNTEAFF

J: TRBJ2-7
V: TRBV29-1
length: 13
D: TRBD2
CDR3: CSVEPQGGYEQYF

J: TRBJ2-5
V: TRBV6-5
length: 14
D: NA
CDR3: CASSHTGDQETQYF

J: TRBJ1-2
V: TRBV13
length: 15
D: TRBD1
CDR3: CASSLGGQGHYGYTF

J: TRBJ1-2
V: TRBV29-1
length: 14
D: TRBD1
CDR3: CSVRQGGFNYGYTF

J: TRBJ1-2
V: TRBV7-2
length: 15
D: NA
CDR3: CASSFLDLGDYGYTF

J: TRBJ2-1
V: TRBV4-1
length: 15
D: NA
CDR3: CASSQVGGGANEQFF

J: TRBJ2-7
V: TRBV5-1
length: 17
D: TRBD2
CDR3: CASSLAASGEVTHEQYF

J: TRBJ1-5
V: TRBV5-6
length: 14
D: NA
CDR3: CASSFFLSNQPQHF

J: TRBJ2-5
V: TRBV11-2
length: 16
D: NA
CDR3: CASSLEYRVQGETQYF

J: TRBJ2-1
V: TRBV7-9
length: 15
D: TRBD2
CDR3: CASRGLAVLYNEQFF

J: TRBJ2-2
V: TRBV11-3
length: 16
D: TRBD2
CDR3: CASSSFSGGAAGELFF

J: TRBJ2-1
V: TRBV14
length: 17
D: TRBD1
CDR3: CASSQDRPGGSYNEQFF

J: TRBJ1-4
V: TRBV9
length: 16
D: NA
CDR3: CASSPGGVGTNEKLFF

J: TRBJ2-7
V: TRBV27
length: 13
D: NA
CDR3: CASSFRTGSGQYF

J: TRBJ2-4
V: TRBV9
length: 17
D: TRBD1
CDR3: CASSVGGQGAPGNIQYF

J: TRBJ2-1
V: TRBV7-8
length: 16
D: NA
CDR3: CASSPMYGDFRSEQFF

J: TRBJ1-1
V: TRBV5-6
length: 13
D: NA
CDR3: CASSLASNTEAFF

J: TRBJ1-5
V: TRBV27
length: 16
D: NA
CDR3: CASSGRAVPSNQPQHF